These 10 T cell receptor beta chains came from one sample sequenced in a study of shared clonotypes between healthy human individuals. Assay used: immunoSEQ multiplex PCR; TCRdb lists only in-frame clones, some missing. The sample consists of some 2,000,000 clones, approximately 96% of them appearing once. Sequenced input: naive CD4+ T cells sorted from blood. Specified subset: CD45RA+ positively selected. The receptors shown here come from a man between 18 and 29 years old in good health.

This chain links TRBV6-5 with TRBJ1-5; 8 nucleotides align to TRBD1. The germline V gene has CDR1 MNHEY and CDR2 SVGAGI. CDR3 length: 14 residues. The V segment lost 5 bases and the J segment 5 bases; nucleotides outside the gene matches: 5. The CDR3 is CASSRTGTDQPQHF. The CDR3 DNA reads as TGTGCCAGCAGTAGGACAGGGACTGATCAGCCCCAGCATTTT.

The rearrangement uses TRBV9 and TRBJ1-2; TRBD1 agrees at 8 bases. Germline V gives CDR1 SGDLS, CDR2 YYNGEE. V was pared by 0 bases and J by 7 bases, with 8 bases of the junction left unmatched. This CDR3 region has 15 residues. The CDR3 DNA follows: TGTGCCAGCAGCGTAGTCCGTCAGGGGGCTGTTGGCTACACCTTC. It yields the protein CASSVVRQGAVGYTF.

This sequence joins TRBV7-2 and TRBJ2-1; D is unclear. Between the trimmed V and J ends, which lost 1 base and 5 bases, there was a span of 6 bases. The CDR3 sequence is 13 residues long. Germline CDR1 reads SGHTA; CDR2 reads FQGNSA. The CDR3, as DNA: TGTGCCAGCAGCTTAGGAAACAACAATGAGCAGTTCTTC. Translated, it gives CASSLGNNNEQFF. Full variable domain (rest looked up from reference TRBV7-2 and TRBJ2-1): GAGVSQSPSNKVTEKGKDVELRCDPISGHTALYWYRQSLGQGLEFLIYFQGNSAPDKSGLPSDRFSAERTGGSVSTLTIQRTQQEDSAVYLCASSLGNNNEQFFGPGTRLTVL.

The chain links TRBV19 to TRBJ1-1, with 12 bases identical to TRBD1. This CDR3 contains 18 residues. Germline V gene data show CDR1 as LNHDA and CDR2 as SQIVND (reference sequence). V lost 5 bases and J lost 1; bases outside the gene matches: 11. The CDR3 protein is CASSPTGTGGARNTEAFF. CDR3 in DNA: TGTGCCAGTAGTCCCACCGGGACAGGGGGCGCGAGGAACACTGAAGCTTTCTTT.

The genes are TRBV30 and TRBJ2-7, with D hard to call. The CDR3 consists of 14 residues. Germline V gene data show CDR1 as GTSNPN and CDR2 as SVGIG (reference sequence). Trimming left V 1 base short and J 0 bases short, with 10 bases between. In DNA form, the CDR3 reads TGTGCCTGGAGTGACACAGTGAGCTCCTACGAGCAGTACTTC. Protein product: CAWSDTVSSYEQYF.

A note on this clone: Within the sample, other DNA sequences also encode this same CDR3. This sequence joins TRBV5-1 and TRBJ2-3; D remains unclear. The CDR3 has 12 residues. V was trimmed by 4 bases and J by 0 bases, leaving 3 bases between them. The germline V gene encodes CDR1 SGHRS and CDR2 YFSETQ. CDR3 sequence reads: CASSKSTDTQYF. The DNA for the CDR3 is TGCGCCAGCAGCAAAAGCACAGATACGCAGTATTTT.

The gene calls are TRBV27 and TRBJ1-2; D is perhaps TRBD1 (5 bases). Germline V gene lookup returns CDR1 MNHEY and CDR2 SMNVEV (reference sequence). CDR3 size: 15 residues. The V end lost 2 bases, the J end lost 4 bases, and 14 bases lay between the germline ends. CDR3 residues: CASSLLAGSTYGYTF. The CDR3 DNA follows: TGTGCCAGCAGTTTACTGGCAGGGTCTACCTATGGCTACACCTTC.

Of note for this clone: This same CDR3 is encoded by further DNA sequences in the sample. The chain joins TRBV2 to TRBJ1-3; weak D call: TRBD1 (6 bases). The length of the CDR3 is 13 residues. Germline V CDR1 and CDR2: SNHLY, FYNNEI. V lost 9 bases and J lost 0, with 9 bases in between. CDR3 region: CASTGSSGNTIYF. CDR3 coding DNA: TGTGCCAGTACAGGGAGCTCTGGAAACACCATATATTTT.

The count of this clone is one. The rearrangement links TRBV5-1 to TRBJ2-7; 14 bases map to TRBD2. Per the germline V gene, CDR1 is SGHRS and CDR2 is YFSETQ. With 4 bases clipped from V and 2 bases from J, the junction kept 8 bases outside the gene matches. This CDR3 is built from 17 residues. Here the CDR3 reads CASSGGLAGGTTYEQYF. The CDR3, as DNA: TGCGCCAGCAGCGGAGGACTAGCGGGAGGTACGACCTACGAGCAGTACTTC.

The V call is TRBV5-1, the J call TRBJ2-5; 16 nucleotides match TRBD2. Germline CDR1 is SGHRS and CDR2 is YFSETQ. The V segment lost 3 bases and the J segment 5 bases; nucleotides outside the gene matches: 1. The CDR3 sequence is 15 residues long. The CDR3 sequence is CASSWGLAGGETQYF. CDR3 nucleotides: TGCGCCAGCAGCTGGGGACTAGCGGGAGGGGAGACCCAGTACTTC.